The 24 T cell receptor beta chains in this list originate from one sample, sequenced in a study of T cell changes during pregnancy in multiple sclerosis. Libraries were prepared by immunoSEQ multiplex PCR; TCRdb keeps only in-frame clonotypes and omits some of them. The sample contains tens of thousands of clones, just under 95% of which appear only once. Sequencing used CD8+ T cells from peripheral blood mononuclear cells, obtained in the third trimester of pregnancy. The receptor set was obtained from a female donor with multiple sclerosis, enrolled in a pregnancy study.

The chain recombines TRBV6-4 with TRBJ2-3; D call uncertain. The V and J ends lost 5 bases and 3 bases respectively, with 9 bases between them. Per germline, CDR1 MRHNA and CDR2 SNTAGT. This CDR3 contains 13 residues. CDR3 loop: CASSLTSTDTQYF. The CDR3 bases are TGTGCCAGCAGTCTGACTTCGACAGATACGCAGTATTTT.

The genes are TRBV9 and TRBJ2-3, with 7 bases identical to TRBD2. The CDR3 contains 16 residues. Germline trimming cut 0 bases from V and 0 bases from J; bases unmatched to any gene: 4. The germline V gene encodes CDR1 SGDLS and CDR2 YYNGEE. DNA for the CDR3: TGTGCCAGCAGCGTAGTTGGGGGGGTTAGCACAGATACGCAGTATTTT. Translating gives CASSVVGGVSTDTQYF.

The genes are TRBV7-9 and TRBJ2-1; TRBD1 agrees at 9 bases. V trimming: 5 bases; J trimming: 4 bases; junction bases outside the gene matches: 6. This CDR3 has 15 amino acids. The germline CDR1 and CDR2 sequences are SEHNR and FQNEAQ (reference sequence). The CDR3 nucleotides read TGTGCCAGCAGCCCCCGGGACAGGGAATACAATGAGCAGTTCTTC. Translated, it gives CASSPRDREYNEQFF.

This chain joins TRBV7-2 and TRBJ1-1; TRBD1 aligns across 8 bases. CDR1 SGHTA and CDR2 FQGNSA come from the germline V gene. With 4 bases clipped from V and 5 bases from J, the junction kept 9 bases outside the gene matches. The CDR3 runs 15 residues. As DNA, the CDR3 is TGTGCCAGCAGCTCCTCAGGGGGCGCGGGAACTGAAGCTTTCTTT. Residues: CASSSSGGAGTEAFF.

V and J are TRBV19 and TRBJ2-1; 8 bases map to TRBD2. Germline CDR1 reads LNHDA; CDR2 reads SQIVND (reference sequence). This CDR3 has 13 residues. With 7 bases clipped from V and 4 bases from J, the junction kept 3 bases outside the gene matches. The CDR3 DNA follows: TGTGCCAGTAATGTAGCGGGGTACAATGAGCAGTTCTTC. Translating it yields CASNVAGYNEQFF.

V gene TRBV7-6 combines with J gene TRBJ1-1; D is perhaps TRBD1 (6 bases). CDR3 length equals 14 residues. Germline lookup yields CDR1 SGHVS and CDR2 FNYEAQ. Trimming took 2 bases from V and 2 from J, leaving 9 bases between them. The CDR3: CASSLRDTNTEAFF. CDR3 bases: TGTGCCAGCAGCTTAAGGGACACTAACACTGAAGCTTTCTTT.

The rearrangement uses TRBV4-1 and TRBJ2-1; D ambiguous. This CDR3 has 12 amino acids. CDR1 MGHRA and CDR2 YSYEKL come from the germline V gene. The V end lost 3 bases, the J end lost 9 bases, and 9 bases lay between the germline ends. DNA of the CDR3: TGCGCCAGCAGCCAGGTCGGCGGTGAGCAGTTCTTC. This gives the protein CASSQVGGEQFF.

The chain is built from TRBV6-5 and TRBJ2-2; 7 bases match TRBD1. V shed 0 bases and J 4 bases; nucleotides not matched to a gene: 2. CDR1 MNHEY and CDR2 SVGAGI come from the germline V gene. The CDR3 totals 15 residues. In nucleotides, the CDR3 is TGTGCCAGCAGTTACTCGGCAGGGGGCACCGGGGAGCTGTTTTTT. The encoded protein is CASSYSAGGTGELFF.

This chain connects TRBV6-5 to TRBJ1-2; possible D gene TRBD1, 5 bases. The V and J ends lost 0 bases and 4 bases respectively, with 15 bases between them. From germline, CDR1 is MNHEY and CDR2 SVGAGI. The CDR3 spans 16 residues. CDR3 nucleotide sequence: TGTGCCAGCAGTTACTCGACTCAGGGTCGAGTCTATGGCTACACCTTC. It translates to CASSYSTQGRVYGYTF.

The rearrangement links TRBV6-5 to TRBJ1-1, with unresolved D. The V end was cut by 7 bases, the J end by 5 bases, with 14 bases between. Looked up from germline, CDR1 is MNHEY and CDR2 is SVGAGI. This CDR3 is 13 amino acids long. This CDR3 reads CASTPSAGTEAFF. The CDR3 DNA reads TGTGCCAGCACCCCGAGCGCTGGGACTGAAGCTTTCTTT.

The chain has TRBV7-9 and TRBJ2-7, with 9 bases that match TRBD2. This CDR3 is built from 15 residues. The germline gives CDR1 SEHNR, CDR2 FQNEAQ (reference sequence). V gave up 5 bases and J gave up 1 base; unmatched junction bases: 6. The CDR3 spells CASSPSAGGSYEQYF. The CDR3 DNA sequence: TGTGCCAGCAGCCCCTCTGCGGGAGGGTCCTACGAGCAGTACTTC. Based on the CDR3 plus reference TRBV7-9 and TRBJ2-7, the full variable domain is DTGVSQNPRHKITKRGQNVTFRCDPISEHNRLYWYRQTLGQGPEFLTYFQNEAQLEKSRLLSDRFSAERPKGSFSTLEIQRTEQGDSAMYLCASSPSAGGSYEQYFGPGTRLTVT.

This clone was seen once. This sequence joins TRBV27 and TRBJ2-1; tentative D call: TRBD1 (6 bases). V shed 7 bases and J shed 7 bases, with 8 bases lying between them. The germline CDR1 and CDR2 sequences are MNHEY and SMNVEV (reference sequence). The CDR3 loop spans 11 amino acids. CDR3 protein: CASTTGNEQFF. As DNA, the CDR3 is TGTGCCAGCACCACAGGGAATGAGCAGTTCTTC.

Points on this clone: The sample contains more than one DNA sequence encoding this CDR3. The chain recombines TRBV5-4 with TRBJ2-1, with 7 bases aligning to TRBD2. This CDR3 is built from 13 residues. Per germline, CDR1 SGHNT and CDR2 YYREEE (reference sequence). The junction had 3 bases not matched to a gene; V was cut back by 5 bases and J by 4 bases. The CDR3 protein is CASRGGSYNEQFF. DNA for the CDR3: TGTGCCAGCAGGGGGGGGTCGTACAATGAGCAGTTCTTC.

The V call is TRBV29-1, the J call TRBJ2-7; TRBD1 agrees at 7 bases. CDR3 length: 16 amino acids. The germline V gene has CDR1 SQVTM and CDR2 ANQGSEA. J lost 4 bases, V lost 0 bases, and 12 bases had no gene match. CDR3 in DNA: TGCAGCGTTGAAGACGGTGAAATGGGACAGACTTACGAGCAGTACTTC. Amino acids: CSVEDGEMGQTYEQYF.

This rearrangement joins TRBV25-1 to TRBJ2-7, with D possibly TRBD2 on 6 matching bases. Germline assignment: CDR1 MGHDK and CDR2 SYGVNS. V lost 9 bases to trimming and J lost 1 base, with 10 bases between them. The CDR3 is made up of 12 amino acids. CDR3 sequence: CARPGVSYEQYF. Written as DNA, the CDR3 is TGTGCCAGGCCGGGGGTTTCCTACGAGCAGTACTTC.

The chain has TRBV27 and TRBJ2-7; D is possibly TRBD1 (6 bases). This CDR3 spans 13 amino acids. Trimming shortened V by 4 bases and J by 4 bases, and 11 bases separated the two germline ends. The germline V gene has CDR1 MNHEY and CDR2 SMNVEV (reference sequence). The CDR3: CASSWVRGYEQYF. CDR3 DNA: TGTGCCAGCAGTTGGGTCAGGGGTTACGAGCAGTACTTC.

This sequence joins TRBV5-4 and TRBJ2-7; D possibly corresponds to TRBD2 (5 bases). This CDR3 has 18 amino acids. Deletions cut 3 bases from V and 0 bases from J, with 22 bases between. CDR1 and CDR2 from the germline V gene are SGHNT and YYREEE (reference sequence). This chain's CDR3 is CASSSGALGGRVSYEQYF. The CDR3 DNA sequence: TGTGCCAGCAGCTCGGGCGCTTTAGGAGGCCGAGTCTCCTACGAGCAGTACTTC. The full variable domain, rest sourced from reference TRBV5-4 and TRBJ2-7, is ETGVTQSPTHLIKTRGQQVTLRCSSQSGHNTVSWYQQALGQGPQFIFQYYREEENGRGNFPPRFSGLQFPNYSSELNVNALELDDSALYLCASSSGALGGRVSYEQYFGPGTRLTVT.

This clone was seen once. This rearrangement joins TRBV10-3 to TRBJ1-5; D gene unclear. The V end was cut by 0 bases, the J end by 10 bases, with 10 bases between. CDR1 and CDR2 (germline): ENHRY, SYGVKD. The CDR3 covers 13 residues. This chain's CDR3 is CAISESKGSPQHF. Here the CDR3 DNA reads TGTGCCATCAGTGAGTCAAAAGGGAGCCCCCAGCATTTT.

The rearrangement links TRBV7-3 to TRBJ1-1; TRBD1 is a possible D gene (5 bases). The CDR3 is made up of 12 amino acids. From germline, CDR1 is SGHTA and CDR2 FQGTGA. The germline V and J ends were trimmed by 9 bases and 3 bases, with 11 bases remaining between them. The CDR3 is CASRGGDTEAFF. CDR3 sequence (DNA): TGTGCCAGTCGGGGGGGGGACACTGAAGCTTTCTTT.

The rearrangement joins TRBV28 to TRBJ1-3, with 7 bases identical to TRBD1. Germline V gene data show CDR1 as MDHEN and CDR2 as SYDVKM. CDR3 length: 14 amino acids. V was pared by 6 bases and J by 1 base, with 3 bases of the junction left unmatched. The chain's CDR3 is CASRPTGSGNTIYF. The CDR3 nucleotides read TGTGCCAGCAGACCGACAGGGTCTGGAAACACCATATATTTT.

This clone is judged large. This same CDR3 is encoded by further DNA sequences in the sample. CDR3 DNA: TGTGCCAGCTCACCACCCACGGAGAGCTATGGCTACACCTTC. This encodes CASSPPTESYGYTF. The chain has TRBV18 and TRBJ1-2, with D hard to call. With 0 bases removed from V and 4 bases from J, the gap between germline ends came to 9 bases. The CDR3 loop spans 14 amino acids. CDR1 is KGHSH, CDR2 LQKENI, per germline.

The chain joins TRBV5-1 to TRBJ2-2; a weak D match, TRBD2 (5 bases). This CDR3 contains 15 residues. From germline, CDR1 is SGHRS and CDR2 YFSETQ. Trimming took off 4 bases at V and 2 bases at J, with 12 bases between the two ends. CDR3 sequence (DNA): TGCGCCAGCAGCCGTTCGGGGTATAACACCGGGGAGCTGTTTTTT. Amino acid sequence: CASSRSGYNTGELFF.

The chain recombines TRBV2 with TRBJ2-5; D is perhaps TRBD2 (6 bases). The V end was cut by 6 bases, the J end by 2 bases, with 16 bases between. This CDR3 has 15 residues. The V gene's germline CDR1 is SNHLY and CDR2 FYNNEI. In DNA form, the CDR3 reads TGTGCCAGCAGCCCCGGGACTTTTTCGCAAGAGACCCAGTACTTC. It is translated as CASSPGTFSQETQYF.

The V and J genes are TRBV4-1 and TRBJ1-1; D is possibly TRBD1 (5 bases). The ends were cut back, 1 base at V and 5 bases at J, with 8 bases in the middle. The CDR3 spans 13 residues. Germline values: CDR1 MGHRA, CDR2 YSYEKL. The CDR3 region is CASSQVKGTEAFF. The CDR3 DNA reads TGCGCCAGCAGCCAAGTGAAGGGGACTGAAGCTTTCTTT.